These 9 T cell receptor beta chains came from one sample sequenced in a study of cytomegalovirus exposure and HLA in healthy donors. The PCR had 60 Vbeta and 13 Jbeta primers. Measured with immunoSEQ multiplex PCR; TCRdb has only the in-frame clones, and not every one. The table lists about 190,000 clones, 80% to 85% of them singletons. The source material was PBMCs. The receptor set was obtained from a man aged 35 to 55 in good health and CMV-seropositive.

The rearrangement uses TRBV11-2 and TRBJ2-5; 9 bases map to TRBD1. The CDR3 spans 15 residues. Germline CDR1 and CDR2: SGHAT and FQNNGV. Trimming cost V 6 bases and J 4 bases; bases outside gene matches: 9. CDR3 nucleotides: TGTGCCAGCAGACCGACTACAGGGGGCCCAGAGACCCAGTACTTC. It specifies CASRPTTGGPETQYF.

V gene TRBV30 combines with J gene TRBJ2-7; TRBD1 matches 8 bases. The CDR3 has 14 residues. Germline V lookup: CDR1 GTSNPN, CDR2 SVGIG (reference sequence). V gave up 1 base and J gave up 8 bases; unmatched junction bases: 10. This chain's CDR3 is CAWSALIGQGKQYF. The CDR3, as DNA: TGTGCCTGGAGTGCGCTTATTGGACAGGGTAAGCAGTACTTC.

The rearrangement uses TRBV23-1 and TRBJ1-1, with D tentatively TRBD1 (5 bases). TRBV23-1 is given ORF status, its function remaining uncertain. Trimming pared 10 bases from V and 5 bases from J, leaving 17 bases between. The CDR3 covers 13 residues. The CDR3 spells CAIPWGQWTEAFF. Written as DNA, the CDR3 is TGCGCCATCCCCTGGGGCCAGTGGACTGAAGCTTTCTTT.

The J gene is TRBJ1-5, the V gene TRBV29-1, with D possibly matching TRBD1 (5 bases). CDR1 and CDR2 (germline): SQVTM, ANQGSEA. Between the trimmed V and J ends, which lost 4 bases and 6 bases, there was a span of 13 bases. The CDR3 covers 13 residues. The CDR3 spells CSVALGEGQPQHF. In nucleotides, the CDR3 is TGCAGCGTTGCATTGGGGGAGGGTCAGCCCCAGCATTTT.

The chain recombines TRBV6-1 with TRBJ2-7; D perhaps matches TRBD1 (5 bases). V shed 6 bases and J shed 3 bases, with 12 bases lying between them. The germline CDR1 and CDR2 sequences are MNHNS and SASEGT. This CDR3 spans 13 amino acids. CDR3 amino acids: CASSSQVNYEQYF. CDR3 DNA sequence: TGTGCCAGCAGCTCACAGGTCAACTACGAGCAGTACTTC.

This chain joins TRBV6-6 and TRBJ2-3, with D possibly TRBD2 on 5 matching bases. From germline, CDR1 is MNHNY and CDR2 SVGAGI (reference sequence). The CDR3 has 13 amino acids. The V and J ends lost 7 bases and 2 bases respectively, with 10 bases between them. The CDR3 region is CASKGGSTDTQYF. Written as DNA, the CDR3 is TGTGCCAGCAAGGGCGGGTCCACAGATACGCAGTATTTT.

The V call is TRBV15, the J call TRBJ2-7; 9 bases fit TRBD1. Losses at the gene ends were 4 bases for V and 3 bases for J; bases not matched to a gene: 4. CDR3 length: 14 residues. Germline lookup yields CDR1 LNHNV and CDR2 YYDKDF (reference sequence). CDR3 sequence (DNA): TGTGCCACCAGCACCAGGACAGGGGACTACGAGCAGTACTTC. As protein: CATSTRTGDYEQYF.

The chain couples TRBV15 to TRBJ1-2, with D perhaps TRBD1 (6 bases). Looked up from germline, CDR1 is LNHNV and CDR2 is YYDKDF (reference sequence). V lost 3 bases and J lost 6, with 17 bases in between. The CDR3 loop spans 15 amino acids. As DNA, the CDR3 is TGTGCCACCAGCAGTAATAGGGACATAAGAAATGGCTACACCTTC. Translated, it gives CATSSNRDIRNGYTF.

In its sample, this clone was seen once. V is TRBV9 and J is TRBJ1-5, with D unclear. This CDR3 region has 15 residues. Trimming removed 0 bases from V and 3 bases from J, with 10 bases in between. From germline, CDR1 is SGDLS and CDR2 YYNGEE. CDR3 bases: TGTGCCAGCAGCGTAGGCGCCCAGGCCAATCAGCCCCAGCATTTT. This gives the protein CASSVGAQANQPQHF.